This T cell receptor beta chain was identified during a study of blood T cell repertoires in COVID-19. This CDR3 has 14 residues. V lost 0 bases, J lost 3 bases, and 8 bases lay in between. The germline V gene encodes CDR1 SGHDN and CDR2 FVKESK. Participants' reported clinical history set cohort assignment. Only in-frame clones appear in the TCRdb table, and some are missing; sequencing was by immunoSEQ multiplex PCR. The sample lists approximately 300,000 clones, more than 75% occurring once. The chain employs TRBV14 and TRBJ2-5, with D maybe TRBD1 (5 bases). The sequence was obtained from a man in his 60s who had recovered from COVID-19. The material sequenced was PBMCs or T cells enriched from blood (not recorded which). CDR3 coding DNA: TGTGCCAGCAGCCAAGACAGGGCTGAAGAGACCCAGTACTTC. Protein sequence: CASSQDRAEETQYF.